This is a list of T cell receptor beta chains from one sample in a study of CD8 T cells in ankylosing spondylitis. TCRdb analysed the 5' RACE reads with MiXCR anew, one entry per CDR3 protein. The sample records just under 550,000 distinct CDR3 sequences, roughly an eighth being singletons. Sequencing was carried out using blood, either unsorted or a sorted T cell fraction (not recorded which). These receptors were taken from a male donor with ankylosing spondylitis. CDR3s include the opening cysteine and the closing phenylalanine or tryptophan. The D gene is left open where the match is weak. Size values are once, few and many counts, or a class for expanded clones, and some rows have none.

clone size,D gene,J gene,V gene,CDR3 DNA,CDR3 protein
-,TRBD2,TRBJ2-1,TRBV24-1,TGTGCCACCAGTGAGCCCGGGACTAGCGGTGAGCAGTTCTTC,CATSEPGTSGEQFF
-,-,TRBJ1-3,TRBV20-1,TGCAGTGCTAGAGAGACAGCCTCTGGAAACACCATATATTTT,CSARETASGNTIYF
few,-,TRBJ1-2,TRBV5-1,TGCGCCAGCAGCTTGGACCTCCTTAACTATGGCTACACCTTC,CASSLDLLNYGYTF
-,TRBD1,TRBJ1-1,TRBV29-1,TGCAGCGTTGAAACCATGCGCGACAGGGTACGAATAATGAACACTGAAGCTTTCTTT,CSVETMRDRVRIMNTEAFF
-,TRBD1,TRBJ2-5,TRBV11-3,TGTGCCAGCAGCCAAACCGGGACAGGGGGTGAGACCCAGTACTTC,CASSQTGTGGETQYF
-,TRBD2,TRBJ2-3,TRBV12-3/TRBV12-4,TGTGCCAGCAGTCCCACTACTAGCGGGAGCGTCCCAGATACGCAGTATTTT,CASSPTTSGSVPDTQYF
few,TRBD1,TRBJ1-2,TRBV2,TGTGCCAGCCCTGCCGGTCTGGGACAGGGCTACACCTTC,CASPAGLGQGYTF
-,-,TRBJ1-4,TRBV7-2,TGTGCCAGCAGCTTCCCCCAGGGAGAAAAACTGTTTTTT,CASSFPQGEKLFF
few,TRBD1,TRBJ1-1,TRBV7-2,TGTGCCAGCAGCTCAGGGGGTAGGGGTCTGGGCACTGAAGCTTTCTTT,CASSSGGRGLGTEAFF
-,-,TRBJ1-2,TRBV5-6,TGTGCCAGCAGGTCGACATTCTTCTCTGGCTACACCTTC,CASRSTFFSGYTF
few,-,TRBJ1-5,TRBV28,TGTGCCAGCAGAGCTCCGGGGCTCAATCAGCCCCAGCATTTT,CASRAPGLNQPQHF
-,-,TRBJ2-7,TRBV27,TGTGCCAGCAGTTTCGATATAGAGTACGAGCAGTACTTC,CASSFDIEYEQYF
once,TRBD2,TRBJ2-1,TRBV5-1,TGCGCCAGCAGTAGGGACGGGAGGGAGCAGTTCTTC,CASSRDGREQFF
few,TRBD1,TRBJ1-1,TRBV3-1,TGTGCCAGCAGCCAACTCCCCGGGACAGATAACACTGAAGCTTTCTTT,CASSQLPGTDNTEAFF
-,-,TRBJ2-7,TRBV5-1,TGCGCCAGCAGCCACAGGGACCTTGCCTACGAGCAGTACTTC,CASSHRDLAYEQYF
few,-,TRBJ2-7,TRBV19,TGTGCCAGTAGTGAGGGTGGGACCTCCTACGAGCAGTACTTC,CASSEGGTSYEQYF
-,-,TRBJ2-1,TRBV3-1,TGTGCCAGCAGCCGGTCTCCCTCCTACAATGAGCAGTTCTTC,CASSRSPSYNEQFF
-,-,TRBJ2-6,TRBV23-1,TGCGCCAGCAGTCAGGCCAAGGCAGGTGAATCGAGAGGGGCCAACGTCCTGACTTTC,CASSQAKAGESRGANVLTF
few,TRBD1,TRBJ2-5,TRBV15,TGTGCCACCAGCCCGGGACAGAAAGAGACCCAGTACTTC,CATSPGQKETQYF
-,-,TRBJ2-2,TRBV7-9,TGTGTGGATGGGGGGCACGGGGAGCTGTTTTTT,CVDGGHGELFF
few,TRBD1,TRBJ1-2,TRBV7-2,TGTGCCAGCAGCGCATACCGGACAGGTTCTGGCTACACCTTC,CASSAYRTGSGYTF
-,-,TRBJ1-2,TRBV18,TGTGCCAGCTCCCACGGCAAAAAGGGACTTACAACTAACTATGGCTACACCTTC,CASSHGKKGLTTNYGYTF
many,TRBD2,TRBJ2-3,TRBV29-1,TGCAGCGTTGAAGGGCTAGCGGGAGAATTAGATACGCAGTATTTT,CSVEGLAGELDTQYF
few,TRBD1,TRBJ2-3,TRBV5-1,TGCGCCAGCAGCTTGACGTCCGGGACAGGGGATCTTTGGAGCACAGATACGCAGTATTTT,CASSLTSGTGDLWSTDTQYF
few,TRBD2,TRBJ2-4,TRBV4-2,TGTGCCAGCAGCCGGGGGACCGGACTAGCGGAAAACATTCAGTACTTC,CASSRGTGLAENIQYF
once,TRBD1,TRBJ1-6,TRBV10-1,TGCGCCAGCAACCGACCCCCCCAGGGGGCTTATTCACCCCTCCACTTT,CASNRPPQGAYSPLHF
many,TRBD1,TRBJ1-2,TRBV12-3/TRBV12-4,TGTGCCAGCAGCCGCGGGACAGCAGATCCGTGGTATGGCTACACCTTC,CASSRGTADPWYGYTF
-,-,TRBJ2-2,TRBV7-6,TGTGCCAGCAGCCCACGATCCGAAACTACCGGGGAGCTGTTTTTT,CASSPRSETTGELFF
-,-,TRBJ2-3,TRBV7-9,TGTGCCAGCAGCCCACTAAGGTCAGATACGCAGTATTTT,CASSPLRSDTQYF
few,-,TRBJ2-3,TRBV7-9,TGTGCCAGCAGCCCAAGGACAGCTGCAGATACGCAGTATTTT,CASSPRTAADTQYF
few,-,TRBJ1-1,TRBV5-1,TGCGCCAGCACCCTGGGGGGAATGAACACTGAAGCTTTCTTT,CASTLGGMNTEAFF
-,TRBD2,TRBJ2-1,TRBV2,TGTGCCAGCAGTACGCCCTGGACTAGCGGGAGTTATTCTAGCTATGAGCAGTTCTTC,CASSTPWTSGSYSSYEQFF
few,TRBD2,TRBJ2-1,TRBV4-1,TGCGCCAGCAGCCAAGATACTAGCGGTTACAATGAGCAGTTCTTC,CASSQDTSGYNEQFF
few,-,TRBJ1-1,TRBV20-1,TGCAGTGCTAGAGACTTGGGTGGCACTGAAGCTTTCTTT,CSARDLGGTEAFF
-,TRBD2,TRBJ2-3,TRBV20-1,TGCAGTGCTAGGCCGGGACTAGCTTCAGATACGCAGTATTTT,CSARPGLASDTQYF
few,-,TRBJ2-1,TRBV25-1,TGTGCCAGCAGTGAATTGAGTGGGGGGGCTAGATTTGAGCAGTTCTTC,CASSELSGGARFEQFF
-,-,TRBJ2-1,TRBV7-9,TGTGCCAGCAGCCAGGGGCGGGGTACCTACAATGAGCAGTTCTTC,CASSQGRGTYNEQFF
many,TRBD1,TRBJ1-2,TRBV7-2,TGTGCCAGCAGCTTAGCAGGGGGCAATGGCTACACCTTC,CASSLAGGNGYTF